This T cell receptor (beta chain) came from a study of T cell changes during pregnancy in multiple sclerosis. Only in-frame clones appear in the TCRdb table, and some are missing; sequencing was by immunoSEQ multiplex PCR. Among around 57,000 clones listed, approximately 92% were seen once. V lost 8 bases to trimming and J lost 10 bases; unmatched junction nucleotides: 4. Germline assignment: CDR1 SQVTM and CDR2 ANQGSEA. CDR3 size: 10 residues. This clonotype was sampled from a female donor in good health, enrolled as a control in a pregnancy study. Sequences were derived from CD4+ T cells from peripheral blood mononuclear cells, sampled after pregnancy. The chain joins TRBV29-1 to TRBJ2-1; 8 bases align to TRBD1. CDR3 coding DNA: TGCAGCTCTGGGGACAGGGAGCAGTTCTTC. It codes for CSSGDREQFF.